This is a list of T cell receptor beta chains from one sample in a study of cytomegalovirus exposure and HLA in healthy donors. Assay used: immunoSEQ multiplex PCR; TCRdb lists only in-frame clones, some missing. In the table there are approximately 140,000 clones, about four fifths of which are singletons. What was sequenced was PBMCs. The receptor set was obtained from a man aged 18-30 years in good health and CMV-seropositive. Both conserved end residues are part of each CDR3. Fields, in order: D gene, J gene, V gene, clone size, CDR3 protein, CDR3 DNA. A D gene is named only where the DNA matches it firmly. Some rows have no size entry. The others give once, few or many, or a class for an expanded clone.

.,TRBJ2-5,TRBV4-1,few,CASSQEFGGTQYF,TGCGCCAGCAGCCAAGAATTCGGGGGGACCCAGTACTTC
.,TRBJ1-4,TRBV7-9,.,CASSATRVAIREKLFF,TGTGCCAGCAGCGCGACCCGGGTCGCGATTCGGGAAAAACTGTTTTTT
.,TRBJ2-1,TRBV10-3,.,CAISDQGGEQFF,TGTGCCATCAGTGACCAGGGAGGTGAGCAGTTCTTC
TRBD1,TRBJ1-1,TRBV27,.,CASSSKQGARSTEAFF,TGTGCCAGCAGTTCAAAACAGGGGGCGCGGAGTACTGAAGCTTTCTTT
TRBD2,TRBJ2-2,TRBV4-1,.,CASSLVWGGSTGELFF,TGCGCCAGCAGCCTTGTCTGGGGCGGGAGCACCGGGGAGCTGTTTTTT
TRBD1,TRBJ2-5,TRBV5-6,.,CASSYRGETQYF,TGTGCCAGCAGCTACAGGGGTGAGACCCAGTACTTC
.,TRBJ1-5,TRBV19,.,CASSLSGQPQHF,TGTGCCAGTAGCCTCAGCGGTCAGCCCCAGCATTTT
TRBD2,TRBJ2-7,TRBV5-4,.,CASSPGSGRAYEQYF,TGTGCCAGCAGCCCCGGTAGCGGGAGGGCCTACGAGCAGTACTTC
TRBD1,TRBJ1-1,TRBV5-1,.,CASSLQGWTGNTEAFF,TGCGCCAGCAGCTTGCAAGGCTGGACAGGGAACACTGAAGCTTTCTTT
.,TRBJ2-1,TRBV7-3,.,CASSLYGGGGNDEQFF,TGTGCCAGCAGCTTATACGGGGGTGGAGGTAACGATGAGCAGTTCTTC
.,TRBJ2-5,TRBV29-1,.,CSGVGGRIETQYF,TGCAGCGGAGTCGGCGGAAGAATCGAGACCCAGTACTTC
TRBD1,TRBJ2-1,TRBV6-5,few,CASSPDRGYMDEQFF,TGTGCCAGCAGTCCGGACAGGGGGTATATGGATGAGCAGTTCTTC
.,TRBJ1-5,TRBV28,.,CATRDSNQPQHF,TGTGCCACCCGAGATAGCAATCAGCCCCAGCATTTT
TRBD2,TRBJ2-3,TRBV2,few,CASLPSRGSTDTQYF,TGTGCCAGCCTCCCCTCGCGGGGGAGCACAGATACGCAGTATTTT
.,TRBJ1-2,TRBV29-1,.,CSALLQEIPGYTF,TGCAGCGCCTTACTCCAGGAAATCCCTGGCTACACCTTC
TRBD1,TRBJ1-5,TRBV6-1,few,CASSIDITGEQPQHF,TGTGCCAGCAGTATAGACATTACAGGGGAGCAGCCCCAGCATTTT
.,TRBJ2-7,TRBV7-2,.,CASSFPLARYEQYF,TGTGCCAGCAGCTTCCCCCTAGCAAGGTACGAGCAGTACTTC
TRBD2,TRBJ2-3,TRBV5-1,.,CASSLYSGSPTDTQYF,TGCGCCAGCAGCCTTTATAGCGGGAGCCCCACAGATACGCAGTATTTT
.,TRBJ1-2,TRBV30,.,CAWSVGSGYGYTF,TGTGCCTGGAGTGTAGGTTCGGGGTATGGCTACACCTTC
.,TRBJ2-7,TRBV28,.,CASSGLSYEQYF,TGTGCCAGCAGTGGACTTTCCTACGAGCAGTACTTC
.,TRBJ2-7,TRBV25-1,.,CASSDNVYNGCEQYF,TGTGCCAGCAGTGATAACGTATACAACGGGTGCGAGCAGTACTTC
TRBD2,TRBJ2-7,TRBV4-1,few,CASSQDSSGSSYEQYF,TGCGCCAGCAGCCAAGATTCGAGCGGGAGTTCCTACGAGCAGTACTTC
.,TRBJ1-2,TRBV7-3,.,CASSLVVQVGYTF,TGTGCCAGCAGCTTAGTGGTTCAGGTTGGCTACACCTTC
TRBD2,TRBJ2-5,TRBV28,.,CASSSPGLAVQETQYF,TGTGCCAGCAGTTCACCGGGACTAGCGGTCCAAGAGACCCAGTACTTC
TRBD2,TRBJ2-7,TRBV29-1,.,CSVAFGLAGSYEQYF,TGCAGCGTTGCCTTTGGACTAGCGGGGTCCTACGAGCAGTACTTC
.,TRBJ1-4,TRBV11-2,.,CASSLGPRQLENEKLFF,TGTGCCAGCAGCTTAGGCCCACGACAGTTAGAAAATGAAAAACTGTTTTTT
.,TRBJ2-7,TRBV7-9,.,CASSQLYEQYF,TGTGCCAGCAGCCAACTGTACGAGCAGTACTTC
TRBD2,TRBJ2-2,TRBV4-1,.,CASSPTGGLNTGELFF,TGCGCCAGCAGCCCTACCGGGGGGTTGAACACCGGGGAGCTGTTTTTT
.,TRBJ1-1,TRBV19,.,CASSIMGGDTEAFF,TGTGCCAGTAGTATTATGGGAGGGGACACTGAAGCTTTCTTT
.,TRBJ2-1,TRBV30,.,CAWSVPNEQFF,TGTGCCTGGAGTGTCCCAAATGAGCAGTTCTTC
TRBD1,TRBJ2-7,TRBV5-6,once,CASSLGAGTGRDEQYF,TGTGCCAGCAGCTTGGGGGCCGGGACAGGGAGGGACGAGCAGTACTTC
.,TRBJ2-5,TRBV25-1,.,CASSEPRPQTNQYF,TGTGCCAGCAGTGAACCCAGGCCTCAGACAAACCAGTACTTC
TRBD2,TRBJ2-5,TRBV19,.,CASSIREGDQYF,TGTGCCAGTAGTATACGGGAGGGCGACCAGTACTTC
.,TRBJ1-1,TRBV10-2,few,CASSEYRGQNTEAFF,TGCGCCAGCAGTGAATATCGGGGACAGAACACTGAAGCTTTCTTT
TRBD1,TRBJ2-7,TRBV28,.,CASSLPRTGDYEQYF,TGTGCCAGCAGTTTACCCAGAACAGGGGACTACGAGCAGTACTTC
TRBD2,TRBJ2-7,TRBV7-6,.,CASSSMTSGTGEQYF,TGTGCCAGCAGCTCAATGACTAGCGGGACCGGTGAGCAGTACTTC
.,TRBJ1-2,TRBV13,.,CASSRQSNYGYTF,TGTGCCAGCAGCCGACAGTCTAACTATGGCTACACCTTC
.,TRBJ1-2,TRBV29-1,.,CSVPGPQNTF,TGCAGCGTTCCTGGGCCCCAGAACACCTTC
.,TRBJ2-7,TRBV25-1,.,CASSGDTSYEQYF,TGTGCCAGCAGTGGGGACACCTCCTACGAGCAGTACTTC
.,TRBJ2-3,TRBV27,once,CASKAGLFTDTQYF,TGTGCCAGCAAGGCGGGCCTTTTCACAGATACGCAGTATTTT
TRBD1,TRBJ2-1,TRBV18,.,CASSPPNRGLTNEQFF,TGTGCCAGCTCACCACCGAACAGGGGGCTTACCAATGAGCAGTTCTTC
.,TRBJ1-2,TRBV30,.,CAWSHTGTRGYTF,TGTGCCTGGAGTCATACCGGGACAAGGGGCTACACCTTC
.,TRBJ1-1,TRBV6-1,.,CASSETGTTSGTEAFF,TGTGCCAGCAGTGAAACCGGTACGACCTCGGGCACTGAAGCTTTCTTT
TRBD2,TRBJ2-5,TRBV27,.,CASSSRKGGLAGQETQYF,TGTGCCAGCAGTTCCCGGAAGGGTGGACTAGCGGGCCAAGAGACCCAGTACTTC
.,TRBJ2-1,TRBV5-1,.,CASRPDGRERNEQFF,TGCGCCAGCAGACCGGACGGAAGGGAGCGCAATGAGCAGTTCTTC
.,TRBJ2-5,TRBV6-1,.,CASSEMAGSTQETQYF,TGTGCCAGCAGTGAAATGGCAGGAAGCACCCAAGAGACCCAGTACTTC
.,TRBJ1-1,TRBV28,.,CASSSLGRTNTEAFF,TGTGCCAGCAGTTCACTGGGGAGAACGAACACTGAAGCTTTCTTT
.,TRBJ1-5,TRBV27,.,CASSSLDQPQHF,TGTGCCAGCAGTTCCCTCGATCAGCCCCAGCATTTT
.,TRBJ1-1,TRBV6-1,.,CASKKGGTTEAFF,TGTGCCAGCAAAAAGGGGGGGACCACTGAAGCTTTCTTT
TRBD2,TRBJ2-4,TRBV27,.,CASSPVAGVHIQYF,TGTGCCAGCAGTCCGGTAGCGGGAGTGCACATTCAGTACTTC
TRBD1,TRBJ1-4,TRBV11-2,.,CASSPVRDSNEKLFF,TGTGCCAGCAGCCCGGTTAGGGACAGTAATGAAAAACTGTTTTTT
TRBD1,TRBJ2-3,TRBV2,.,CASSFWTGFTDTQYF,TGTGCCAGCAGTTTCTGGACAGGATTCACAGATACGCAGTATTTT
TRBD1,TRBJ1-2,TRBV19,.,CASSRQGLDYGYTF,TGTGCCAGTAGTAGACAGGGGCTGGACTATGGCTACACCTTC